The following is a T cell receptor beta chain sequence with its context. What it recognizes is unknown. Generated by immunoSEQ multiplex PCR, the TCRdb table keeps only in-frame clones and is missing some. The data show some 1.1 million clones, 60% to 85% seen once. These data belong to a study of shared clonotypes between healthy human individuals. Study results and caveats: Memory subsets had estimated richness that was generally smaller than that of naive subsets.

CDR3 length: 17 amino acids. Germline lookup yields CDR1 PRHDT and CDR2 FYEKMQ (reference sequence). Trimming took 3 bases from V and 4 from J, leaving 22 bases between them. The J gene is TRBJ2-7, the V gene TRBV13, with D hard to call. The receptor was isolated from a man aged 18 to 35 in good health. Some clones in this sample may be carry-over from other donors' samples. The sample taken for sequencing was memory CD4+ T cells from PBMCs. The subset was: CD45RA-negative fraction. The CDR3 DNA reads TGTGCCAGCAGCTTTCTATCTGGCGCCGCCGGAGAATACGAGCAGTACTTC. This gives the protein CASSFLSGAAGEYEQYF.